This TCR beta chain comes out of a study of shared clonotypes between healthy human individuals. Study-level background: Three plates each covered CD4 naive and memory; CD8 naive two, CD8 memory one. Study findings and constraints: Roughly 5% of naive CD4 clonotypes were shared across several donors.

It was CD45RO-negative cells, positively selected for CCR7, that made up naive CD8 cells, with terminally differentiated effector memory CD45RA+ cells excluded. Only Caucasian adults living in Nashville, Tennessee served as donors. Original processing methods: Junction-only sequences produced by ImmunoSEQ had no quality scores, so filtering differed. This table comes from immunoSEQ multiplex PCR, and its TCRdb copy is limited to in-frame clones, with some not included. For V, J and clone size, that table is used; D and trimming come from the DNA. This table has millions of clones, about 92% appearing once. On this clone: No antigen is known for it.

There are 10 residues in the CDR3. Trimming shortened V by 3 bases and J by 7 bases, and 6 bases separated the two germline ends. The germline V gene encodes CDR1 GTSNPN and CDR2 SVGIG (reference sequence). V is TRBV30 and J is TRBJ1-2; D unclear. The sample comprised naive CD8+ T cells from PBMCs. The receptor comes from a man aged 18 to 30 in good health. Some clones in this sample may be carry-over from other donors' samples. CDR3 amino acids: CAWRLTGYTF. The CDR3 bases are TGTGCCTGGAGACTAACTGGCTACACCTTC.